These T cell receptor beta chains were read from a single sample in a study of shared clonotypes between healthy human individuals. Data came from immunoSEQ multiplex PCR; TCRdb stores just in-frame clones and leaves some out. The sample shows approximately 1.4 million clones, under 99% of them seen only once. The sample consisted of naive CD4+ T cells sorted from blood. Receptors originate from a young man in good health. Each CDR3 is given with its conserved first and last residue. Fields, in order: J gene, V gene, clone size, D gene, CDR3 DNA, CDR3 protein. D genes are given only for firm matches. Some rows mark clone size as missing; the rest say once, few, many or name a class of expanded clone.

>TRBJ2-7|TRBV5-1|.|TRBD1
TGCGCCAGCAGCCTTTGGTACGGGACAGGGTATTATTCTCAGGTCTACGAGCAGTACTTC
CASSLWYGTGYYSQVYEQYF
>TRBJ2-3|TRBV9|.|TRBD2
TGTGCCAGCAGCGTAGTGGGGACTAGCGTAGATACGCAGTATTTT
CASSVVGTSVDTQYF
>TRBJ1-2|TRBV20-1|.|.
TGCAGTGCTCCAGGGGCCTATGGCTACACCTTC
CSAPGAYGYTF
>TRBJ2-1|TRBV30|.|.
TGTGCCTGGAGGGATGGGGTGTACAATGAGCAGTTCTTC
CAWRDGVYNEQFF
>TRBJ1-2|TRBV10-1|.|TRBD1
TGCGCCAGCAGTCCAGGGGGGGGTAACTATGGCTACACCTTC
CASSPGGGNYGYTF
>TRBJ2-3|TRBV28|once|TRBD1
TGTGCCAGCAGACGCGACAGGGGGGTGGATACGCAGTATTTT
CASRRDRGVDTQYF
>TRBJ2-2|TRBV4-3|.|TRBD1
TGCGCCAGCAGCCAGGGACAGGGGAGGGTCGGGGAGCTGTTTTTT
CASSQGQGRVGELFF
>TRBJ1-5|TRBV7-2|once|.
TGTGCCAGCAGCTCCCAAGTAGGGGCGGGCCCGAAGCCCCAGCATTTT
CASSSQVGAGPKPQHF
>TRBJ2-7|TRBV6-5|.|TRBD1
TGTGCCAGCCGACCGACAGGGACCTACGAGCAGTACTTC
CASRPTGTYEQYF
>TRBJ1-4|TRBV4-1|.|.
TGCGCCAGCAGCCCGGGTGAGGAACTGTTTTTT
CASSPGEELFF
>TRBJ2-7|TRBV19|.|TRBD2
TGTGCCAGTAGCCGTCGTGCCGGGGAGGGTCGAACCTACGAGCAGTACTTC
CASSRRAGEGRTYEQYF
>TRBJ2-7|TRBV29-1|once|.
TGCAGCGTCGGAAAATCCTTAGGTTACGAGCAGTACTTC
CSVGKSLGYEQYF
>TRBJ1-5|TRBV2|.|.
TGTGCCAGCAGTGGAGGGGTAGCACCTTATAGCAATCAGCCCCAGCATTTT
CASSGGVAPYSNQPQHF
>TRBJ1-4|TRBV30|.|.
TGTGCCTGGAGTTTTAACAGGTTGGGGGGGAAACTGTTTTTT
CAWSFNRLGGKLFF
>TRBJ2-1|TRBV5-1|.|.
TGCGCCAGCAGCTTGGCGGCAGGAGTAAATGAGCAGTTCTTC
CASSLAAGVNEQFF
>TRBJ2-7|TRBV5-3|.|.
TGTGCCAGAAGCTTGTTTAAAAGGGGCGCTTCCTACGAGCAGTACTTC
CARSLFKRGASYEQYF
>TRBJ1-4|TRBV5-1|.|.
TGCGCCAGCAGCATGGACAGTTCCCGCAATGAAAAACTGTTTTTT
CASSMDSSRNEKLFF
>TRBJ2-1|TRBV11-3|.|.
TGTGCCAGCAGCTTAGACTTATACAATGAGCAGTTCTTC
CASSLDLYNEQFF
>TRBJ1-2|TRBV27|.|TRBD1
TGTGCCAGCACTCCCCGGACAGGCCCCTATGGCTACACCTTC
CASTPRTGPYGYTF
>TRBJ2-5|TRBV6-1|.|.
TGTGCCAGCAGTGACGCAGGCACCGGACAGCCCCTAGAGACCCAGTACTTC
CASSDAGTGQPLETQYF
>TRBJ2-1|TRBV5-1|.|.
TGCGCCAGCAGCTTGCAGGGCAGCTCCTACAATGAGCAGTTCTTC
CASSLQGSSYNEQFF
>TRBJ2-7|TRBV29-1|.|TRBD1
TGCAGCGCACGCACAGGGGCCGAGCAGTACTTC
CSARTGAEQYF
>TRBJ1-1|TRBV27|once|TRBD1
TGTGCCAGCATGCCCTTCCGGACAGGTACTGAAGCTTTCTTT
CASMPFRTGTEAFF
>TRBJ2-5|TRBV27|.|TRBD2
TGTGCCAGCAGTGCGACGGGGGGATCCCAGTACTTC
CASSATGGSQYF
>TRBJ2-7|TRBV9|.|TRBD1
TGTGCCAGCAGCCTTACCGGGACAGGTGATCCCTACGAGCAGTACTTC
CASSLTGTGDPYEQYF
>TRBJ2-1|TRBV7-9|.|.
TGTGCCAGCAGTCCACGGGGCGCACTATACAATGAGCAGTTCTTC
CASSPRGALYNEQFF
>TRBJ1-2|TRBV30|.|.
TGTGCCTGGAGCCAAGATAGGGGCTATGGCTACACCTTC
CAWSQDRGYGYTF
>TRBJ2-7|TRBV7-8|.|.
TGTGCCAGCAGCTTATCCGGAGTTCGGTACGAGCAGTACTTC
CASSLSGVRYEQYF
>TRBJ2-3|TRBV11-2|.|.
TGTGCCAGCAGCTTAGATTTCGGAAATACGCAGTATTTT
CASSLDFGNTQYF
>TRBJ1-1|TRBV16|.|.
TGTGCCAGCAGCCAATCGTTCGGGGTCGAAGCTTTCTTT
CASSQSFGVEAFF
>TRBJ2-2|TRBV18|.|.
TGTGCCAGCTCACCGGGGGACGGCGGCACCGGGGAGCTGTTTTTT
CASSPGDGGTGELFF
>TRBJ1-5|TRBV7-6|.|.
TGTGCCAGCAGCCTAGGTGCAGGGGCCCTACAGTCGCAGCATTTT
CASSLGAGALQSQHF
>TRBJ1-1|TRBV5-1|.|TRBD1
TGCGCCAGCAGCTCAACCACGGTGACAGGGGCGGCTGAAGCTTTCTTT
CASSSTTVTGAAEAFF
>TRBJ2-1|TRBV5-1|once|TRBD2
TGCGCCAGCAGCTTATTTAGCGGGAGAAGTTCCTACAATGAGCAGTTCTTC
CASSLFSGRSSYNEQFF
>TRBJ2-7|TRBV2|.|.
TGTGCCAGCACCGGCAGCTACGAGCAGTACTTC
CASTGSYEQYF
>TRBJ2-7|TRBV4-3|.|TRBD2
TGCGCCAGCAGCCCCCGGACTAGCGGGATTATGGAGCAGTACTTC
CASSPRTSGIMEQYF
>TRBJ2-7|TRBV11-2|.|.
TGTGCCAGCAGCTTAGTACCACGAGGAGAGTACGAGCAGTACTTC
CASSLVPRGEYEQYF
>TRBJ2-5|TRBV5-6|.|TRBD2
TGTGCCAGCAGCTCGACCCGAAAGCGGGAGGAGACCCAGTACTTC
CASSSTRKREETQYF
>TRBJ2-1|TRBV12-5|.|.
TGTGCTAGTGGTGATTTGGGGAGACACAATGAGCAGTTCTTC
CASGDLGRHNEQFF
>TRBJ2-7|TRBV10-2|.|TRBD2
TGCGCCAGCAGTGAGCGGCGGGCTAGCGGGAGAGACGAGCAGTACTTC
CASSERRASGRDEQYF
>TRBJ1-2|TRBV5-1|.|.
TGCGCCAGCAGCTTGGATGGTACGAGTACTAACTATGGCTACACCTTC
CASSLDGTSTNYGYTF
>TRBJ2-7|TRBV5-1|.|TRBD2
TGCGCCAGCAGCCCGAAAACTAGCGGGAGTCTCGAGCAGTACTTC
CASSPKTSGSLEQYF
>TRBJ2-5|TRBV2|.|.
TGTGCCAGCCCCCGAGGGGGGGCCAAGGAGACCCAGTACTTC
CASPRGGAKETQYF
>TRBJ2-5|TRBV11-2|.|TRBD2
TGTGCCAGCAGCTTCCTAGCGGGAGGGGGAGAGACCCAGTACTTC
CASSFLAGGGETQYF
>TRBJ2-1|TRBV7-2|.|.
TGTGCCAGCAGCTTATCTGGCGCGAGCTCCTACAATGAGCAGTTCTTC
CASSLSGASSYNEQFF
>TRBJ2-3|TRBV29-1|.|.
TGCAGCGTTGAAGCAGGGACAGATACGCAGTATTTT
CSVEAGTDTQYF